Each of the 21 T cell receptor beta chains below was sequenced from the same sample in a study of Ad26.COV2.S vaccination and SARS-CoV-2 variants (dated by TCRdb to about 2021). This specimen's time point label, interpreted: individuals recovered from natural SARS-CoV-2 infection. Libraries were made using the immunoSEQ multiplex PCR assay. The immuneACCESS repertoire file appears here via TCRdb, limited to in-frame rearrangements. These files lack a portion of the clones; in checked studies, under half of the deficit traces to unresolved V genes, and the cause of the others is not known. The sample table shows around 86,000 clones, and around 82% are seen once. Of the sample, approximately 15% is held by the ten largest clones. The material was peripheral blood, obtained after recovery from COVID-19. These receptors were obtained from a human donor who had recovered from COVID-19.

This clone was recorded only once. The genes are TRBV4-3 and TRBJ1-2; TRBD1 is a possible D gene (6 bases). Trimming pared 3 bases from V and 5 bases from J, leaving 16 bases between. The V gene's germline CDR1 is LGHNA and CDR2 YSLEER. CDR3 length: 15 residues. Here the CDR3 DNA reads TGCGCCAGCAGCCACCGTTTACAGGGAGGGTATGGCTACACCTTC. It yields the protein CASSHRLQGGYGYTF.

In nucleotides, the CDR3 is TGTGCCAGCAGCCCCCAGTGGGTGACAGATACGCAGTATTTT. This sequence encodes CASSPQWVTDTQYF. The rearrangement joins TRBV6-2 or TRBV6-3 to TRBJ2-3; D not certain. The CDR3 runs to 14 residues. Looked up from germline, CDR1 is MNHEY and CDR2 is SVGEGT. Trimming stripped 6 bases from V and 3 bases from J, with 13 bases between.

This chain links TRBV5-6 with TRBJ1-2; 9 bases align to TRBD1. V dropped 1 base and J dropped 3; count of bases not matched to a gene: 4. Germline V CDR1 and CDR2: SGHDT, YYEEEE. This CDR3 is built from 15 residues. For the CDR3, the DNA is TGTGCCAGCAGCTTGTTACGGGACAGGGACTATGGCTACACCTTC. Protein sequence: CASSLLRDRDYGYTF.

The chain is built from TRBV6-5 and TRBJ1-5; D is undetermined. This CDR3 comprises 13 residues. Germline V CDR1 and CDR2: MNHEY, SVGAGI. Trimming pared 6 bases from V and 0 bases from J, leaving 6 bases between. The CDR3 DNA reads TGTGCCAGCAGACTCGATAGCAATCAGCCCCAGCATTTT. Translated, it gives CASRLDSNQPQHF.

The chain couples TRBV6-5 to TRBJ2-2, with TRBD1 matching 7 bases. CDR1 and CDR2 from the germline V gene are MNHEY and SVGAGI. CDR3 length: 15 residues. Trimming removed 2 bases from V and 7 bases from J; junction bases left unmatched: 7. CDR3 amino acids: CASSYRLTGDGELFF. Here the CDR3 DNA reads TGTGCCAGCAGTTACCGACTTACAGGGGACGGGGAGCTGTTTTTT.

This clone was counted between two and nine times. This sample includes further DNA sequences coding for the same CDR3. V gene TRBV28 combines with J gene TRBJ1-6, with D possibly TRBD1 on 6 matching bases. Germline loops: CDR1 MDHEN, CDR2 SYDVKM. Between the trimmed V and J ends, which lost 6 bases and 6 bases, there was a span of 12 bases. The CDR3 covers 14 residues. Written as DNA, the CDR3 is TGTGCCAGCAGCCCGGGGGCCGGTAATTCACCCCTCCACTTT. It encodes CASSPGAGNSPLHF.

This clone was detected a few times. The chain employs TRBV29-1 and TRBJ2-1, with 12 bases fitting TRBD1. V was pared by 5 bases and J by 4 bases, with 3 bases of the junction left unmatched. Germline values: CDR1 SQVTM, CDR2 ANQGSEA. The CDR3 is made up of 14 amino acids. The CDR3 DNA reads as TGCAGCGTTTTGGGACAGGGGGCTTACAATGAGCAGTTCTTC. This sequence encodes CSVLGQGAYNEQFF.

The chain recombines TRBV24-1 with TRBJ1-5; perhaps TRBD1 as D (5 bases). Looked up from germline, CDR1 is KGHDR and CDR2 is SFDVKD. V shed 6 bases and J shed 4 bases, with 12 bases lying between them. The CDR3 spans 14 residues. This CDR3 reads CATSTTAMNQPQHF. The DNA of the CDR3 is TGTGCCACCAGTACGACAGCCATGAATCAGCCCCAGCATTTT.

V usage is TRBV28 and J usage is TRBJ2-7; the D is unclear. There are 16 residues in the CDR3. Germline CDR1 MDHEN, CDR2 SYDVKM. V gave up 7 bases and J gave up 1 base, with 20 bases separating them. The chain's CDR3 is CASTVGTSSKSYEQYF. The CDR3 region has the DNA TGTGCCAGCACGGTTGGCACCTCATCGAAATCCTACGAGCAGTACTTC.

J is TRBJ2-4 and V is TRBV29-1, with D unresolved. V was cut by 6 bases and J by 7 bases, with 19 bases left in between. Germline CDR1 and CDR2: SQVTM and ANQGSEA. The CDR3 loop spans 14 amino acids. CDR3 sequence (DNA): TGCAGCGTCTTAGCTCCCGGTAGAGGTAACATTCAGTACTTC. It yields the protein CSVLAPGRGNIQYF. Together with reference TRBV29-1 and TRBJ2-4, the CDR3 gives the full variable domain: SAVISQKPSRDICQRGTSLTIQCQVDSQVTMMFWYRQQPGQSLTLIATANQGSEATYESGFVIDKFPISRPNLTFSTLTVSNMSPEDSSIYLCSVLAPGRGNIQYFGAGTRLSVL.

The J gene is TRBJ2-3, the V gene TRBV11-2; the match to TRBD2 covers 7 bases. The germline V gene encodes CDR1 SGHAT and CDR2 FQNNGV. With 3 bases clipped from V and 1 base from J, the junction kept 7 bases outside the gene matches. There are 16 residues in the CDR3. DNA for the CDR3: TGTGCCAGCAGCTTGGGACTACATGGGGGCACAGATACGCAGTATTTT. Protein: CASSLGLHGGTDTQYF.

The CDR3 spells CASSIVGVRELFF. The CDR3 DNA follows: TGTGCCAGTAGTATTGTGGGGGTCCGGGAGCTGTTTTTT. The chain carries TRBV19 and TRBJ2-2; D possibly uses TRBD1 or TRBD2 (5 bases each). V lost 3 bases and J lost 9, with 11 bases in between. This CDR3 has 13 residues. Germline lookup yields CDR1 LNHDA and CDR2 SQIVND (reference sequence).

This chain connects TRBV7-2 to TRBJ2-1, with 8 bases lining up with TRBD2. Germline values: CDR1 SGHTA, CDR2 FQGNSA. V gave up 6 bases and J gave up 4 bases; unmatched junction bases: 2. This CDR3 is 13 amino acids long. In DNA, the CDR3 is TGTGCCAGCAGAGGGACTAGTTACAATGAGCAGTTCTTC. Protein sequence: CASRGTSYNEQFF.

The V and J genes are TRBV7-3 and TRBJ2-5; possible D gene TRBD2, 6 bases. This CDR3 comprises 14 residues. Germline V gene sequence: CDR1 SGHTA, CDR2 FQGTGA. Trimming removed 2 bases from V and 5 bases from J, with 12 bases in between. The CDR3 coding sequence is TGTGCCAGCAGCTTATCCGGCGGGAAGGAGACCCAGTACTTC. Its translation is CASSLSGGKETQYF.

V gene TRBV15 combines with J gene TRBJ2-5; TRBD1 matches at 8 bases. The trim removed 4 bases at V and 5 bases at J, leaving 9 bases unmatched. The CDR3 sequence is 15 residues long. Looked up from germline, CDR1 is LNHNV and CDR2 is YYDKDF (reference sequence). The CDR3 is CATSTRTGYRETQYF. The DNA of the CDR3 is TGTGCCACCAGCACCCGGACAGGGTATAGGGAGACCCAGTACTTC. The full variable domain, in which reference TRBV15 and TRBJ2-5 provide the parts outside the CDR3, is DAMVIQNPRYQVTQFGKPVTLSCSQTLNHNVMYWYQQKSSQAPKLLFHYYDKDFNNEADTPDNFQSRRPNTSFCFLDIRSPGLGDTAMYLCATSTRTGYRETQYFGPGTRLLVL.

The chain couples TRBV7-9 to TRBJ2-7, with D hard to call. The CDR3 contains 12 residues. V was trimmed by 2 bases and J by 6 bases, leaving 8 bases between them. CDR1 is SEHNR, CDR2 FQNEAQ, per germline (reference sequence). The CDR3 loop reads CASSLKTGEQYF. The CDR3 DNA reads as TGTGCCAGCAGCTTAAAGACGGGCGAGCAGTACTTC.

This clone was observed a single time. The rearrangement links TRBV19 to TRBJ1-5; tentatively, D is TRBD1 (6 bases). The CDR3 has 16 residues. Per the germline V gene, CDR1 is LNHDA and CDR2 is SQIVND (reference sequence). V was cut by 7 bases and J by 1 base, with 17 bases left in between. In DNA, the CDR3 is TGTGCCAGTACCAAAACAGGGACTAGGAGCAATCAGCCCCAGCATTTT. Translated: CASTKTGTRSNQPQHF. The entire variable domain, with the rest obtained from reference TRBV19 and TRBJ1-5, is as follows: DGGITQSPKYLFRKEGQNVTLSCEQNLNHDAMYWYRQDPGQGLRLIYYSQIVNDFQKGDIAEGYSVSREKKESFPLTVTSAQKNPTAFYLCASTKTGTRSNQPQHFGDGTRLSIL.

This chain uses TRBV7-2 with TRBJ2-2; possible D gene TRBD2, 5 bases. CDR3 length equals 15 residues. Germline values: CDR1 SGHTA, CDR2 FQGNSA. The V end lost 4 bases, the J end lost 6 bases, and 15 bases lay between the germline ends. Written as DNA, the CDR3 is TGTGCCAGCAGCTCCCGCTCGGTGGGAGCCGGGGAGCTGTTTTTT. This encodes CASSSRSVGAGELFF.

The V gene is TRBV19, the J gene TRBJ2-1; D not certain. CDR3 size: 15 residues. Germline loops: CDR1 LNHDA, CDR2 SQIVND (reference sequence). The germline V and J ends were trimmed by 5 bases and 6 bases, with 17 bases remaining between them. The CDR3 DNA reads as TGTGCCAGTAGTTTGAGAAAGTGGAAGTTCAATGAGCAGTTCTTC. It yields the protein CASSLRKWKFNEQFF.

The V call is TRBV6-2 or TRBV6-3, the J call TRBJ2-1; D gene ambiguous. CDR1 is MNHEY, CDR2 SVGEGT, per germline. The V end was cut by 6 bases, the J end by 4 bases, with 16 bases between. CDR3 length equals 15 residues. The CDR3 is CASSPLEVVYNEQFF. For the CDR3, the DNA is TGTGCCAGCAGCCCCCTCGAGGTGGTATACAATGAGCAGTTCTTC.

The V call is TRBV6-4, the J call TRBJ2-7; possible D gene TRBD1, 5 bases. Per the germline V gene, CDR1 is MRHNA and CDR2 is SNTAGT. Trimming pared 7 bases from V and 2 bases from J, leaving 18 bases between. The CDR3 runs to 15 residues. The CDR3 region is CASIRRQILTYEQYF. The CDR3 DNA follows: TGTGCCAGCATTAGGCGACAGATACTGACCTACGAGCAGTACTTC.